These 23 T cell receptor beta chains originate from one sample sequenced in a study of post-analysis software for immune sequencing data. Study conclusions and caveats: Roughly 5 TRBV segments, TRBV5-6, TRBV5-1 and TRBV20-1 among them, were found more frequent in patients than controls.

These TCRs are of unknown antigen specificity. Each TCR beta cDNA library carried unique molecular identifiers. TCRdb re-derived calls from the PCR reads in MiXCR, one entry per CDR3 protein. The sample holds around 400,000 distinct CDR3 sequences, about a third seen once. The specimen was blood. The source of these receptors is a girl aged 10 to 17 with multiple sclerosis.

V usage is TRBV4-1 and J usage is TRBJ2-7, with D unresolved. The V end lost 2 bases, the J end lost 6 bases, and 14 bases lay between the germline ends. The CDR3 is 14 amino acids. Germline values: CDR1 MGHRA, CDR2 YSYEKL. In DNA form, the CDR3 reads TGCGCCAGCAGCCAAAACTGGACCCCCCTCGAGCAGTACTTC. It encodes CASSQNWTPLEQYF.

The J gene is TRBJ2-7, the V gene TRBV10-2; D remains ambiguous. Per germline, CDR1 WSHSY and CDR2 SAAADI. Trimming shortened V by 8 bases and J by 0 bases, and 17 bases separated the two germline ends. CDR3 length: 15 amino acids. The chain's CDR3 is CASEPHTRSSYEQYF. Written as DNA, the CDR3 is TGCGCCAGCGAACCCCACACGAGGAGCTCCTACGAGCAGTACTTC.

CDR3 in amino acids: CASSSLLGRDEQFF. The CDR3 DNA is TGTGCCAGCAGCTCCCTCCTGGGGCGCGATGAGCAGTTCTTC. The rearrangement joins TRBV5-6 to TRBJ2-1, with D maybe TRBD1 (5 bases). Trimming left V 3 bases short and J 8 bases short, with 15 bases between. The CDR3 is 14 amino acids. The germline V gene encodes CDR1 SGHDT and CDR2 YYEEEE.

V gene TRBV7-2 combines with J gene TRBJ2-7; tentatively, D is TRBD1 or TRBD2 (5 bases each). Between the trimmed V and J ends, which lost 5 bases and 2 bases, there was a span of 16 bases. Germline V CDR1 and CDR2: SGHTA, FQGNSA. This CDR3 is built from 15 residues. The CDR3 nucleotides read TGTGCCAGCAGCATTAGTGGGGGATTTACCTACGAGCAGTACTTC. Translated: CASSISGGFTYEQYF.

The rearrangement joins TRBV7-6 to TRBJ1-6; 7 bases fit TRBD1. This CDR3 is 13 amino acids long. Unmatched junction bases numbered 10, after V lost 2 bases and J lost 18 bases. CDR1 is SGHVS and CDR2 is FNYEAQ in the germline V gene. CDR3 residues: CASSLTQGQPPHF. CDR3 DNA sequence: TGTGCCAGCAGCTTAACACAGGGACAGCCTCCCCACTTT.

This clonotype turned up a few times. The chain is built from TRBV5-1 and TRBJ1-2, with D maybe TRBD1 (6 bases). Germline CDR1 and CDR2: SGHRS and YFSETQ. The CDR3 is 16 amino acids. Trimming took 1 base from V and 0 from J, leaving 13 bases between them. The CDR3 DNA reads as TGCGCCAGCAGCTTGTTGACAGGATTTTCTAACTATGGCTACACCTTC. It yields the protein CASSLLTGFSNYGYTF.

In its sample, this clonotype was seen a few times. This chain joins TRBV4-3 and TRBJ2-1; unclear D gene. The closer fit of TRBJ2-7 to the DNA end suggests the J call may be wrong. Per the germline V gene, CDR1 is LGHNA and CDR2 is YSLEER. There are 16 residues in the CDR3. CDR3 nucleotide sequence: TGCGCCAGCAGCCAAGCCCACACCTTCTCCTACAATGAGCAGTACTTC. This gives the protein CASSQAHTFSYNEQYF.

The V call is TRBV28, the J call TRBJ2-3, with 8 bases identical to TRBD2. Looked up from germline, CDR1 is MDHEN and CDR2 is SYDVKM. Trimming at V came to 7 bases and at J to 5 bases, leaving 14 bases not matched to a gene. The CDR3 sequence is 16 residues long. CDR3 residues: CASTEPRGGGRDTQYF. The CDR3 bases are TGTGCCAGCACCGAACCCCGGGGCGGGGGGCGAGATACGCAGTATTTT.

This clonotype appeared a few times. This sequence joins TRBV7-2 and TRBJ2-1, with a tentative D call TRBD2 (6 bases). From germline, CDR1 is SGHTA and CDR2 FQGNSA. The CDR3 is 16 residues long. The germline V and J ends were trimmed by 1 base and 3 bases, with 13 bases remaining between them. In nucleotides, the CDR3 is TGTGCCAGCAGCTTAGAGCGGGCGGTAATCTACAATGAGCAGTTCTTC. Its protein is CASSLERAVIYNEQFF.

This clonotype was seen a handful of times. This chain joins TRBV28 and TRBJ1-2; D possibly corresponds to TRBD1 (5 bases). Between the trimmed V and J ends, which lost 6 bases and 8 bases, there was a span of 16 bases. The CDR3 contains 13 residues. Germline V gives CDR1 MDHEN, CDR2 SYDVKM. The CDR3 DNA sequence: TGTGCCAGCAGCCGGGGACGAGAGGAGGGCTACACCTTC. It codes for CASSRGREEGYTF.

This clonotype came up a few times. The rearrangement joins TRBV28 to TRBJ2-7; no clear D. CDR1 is MDHEN, CDR2 SYDVKM, per germline. This CDR3 is built from 11 residues. V was trimmed by 10 bases and J by 2 bases, leaving 9 bases between them. This CDR3 is CATQDPYEQYF. Here the CDR3 DNA reads TGTGCCACCCAGGACCCCTACGAGCAGTACTTC.

In its sample, this clonotype was seen a few times. V gene TRBV25-1 combines with J gene TRBJ1-4, with 8 bases aligning to TRBD1. V was pared by 3 bases and J by 8 bases, with 2 bases of the junction left unmatched. This CDR3 is 13 amino acids long. Per germline, CDR1 MGHDK and CDR2 SYGVNS. DNA for the CDR3: TGTGCCAGCAGTGAGACAGGGGTCGAAAAACTGTTTTTT. It translates to CASSETGVEKLFF.

This clonotype was counted between two and nine times. The CDR3 coding sequence is TGTGCCACCACAGGGGAAGACGAAAAACTGTTTTTT. Protein sequence: CATTGEDEKLFF. The rearrangement joins TRBV7-9 to TRBJ1-4; 7 bases align to TRBD1. Germline lookup yields CDR1 SEHNR and CDR2 FQNEAQ (reference sequence). CDR3 length: 12 residues. The V and J ends lost 10 bases and 8 bases, in that order; junction bases with no gene match: 7.

The gene calls are TRBV20-1 and TRBJ2-3, with TRBD2 matching 9 bases. This CDR3 is 16 amino acids long. Trimming took 2 bases from V and 4 from J; bases not matched to a gene: 10. The germline CDR1 and CDR2 sequences are DFQATT and SNEGSKA (reference sequence). The DNA of the CDR3 is TGCAGTGCTAGAAGCCCCAGGACTAGCGACCCAGATACGCAGTATTTT. It is translated as CSARSPRTSDPDTQYF.

The chain carries TRBV7-2 and TRBJ2-3; possible D gene TRBD2, 6 bases. The germline V and J ends were trimmed by 1 base and 4 bases, with 15 bases remaining between them. Germline lookup yields CDR1 SGHTA and CDR2 FQGNSA. The CDR3 sequence is 16 residues long. CDR3 in amino acids: CASSLGLTGGSDTQYF. The CDR3 region has the DNA TGTGCCAGCAGCTTAGGACTAACCGGGGGATCAGATACGCAGTATTTT.

There are a few counts of this clonotype. An end of the junction differs from the germline gene, which may be a read error. The gene calls are TRBV5-6 and TRBJ2-6; possibly TRBD1 for D (5 bases). CDR1 SGHDT and CDR2 YYEEEE come from the germline V gene. The CDR3 is 15 amino acids. The CDR3 coding sequence is TGTGCCAGCAGCCCCAAAGGCTCTGGGGCCAACGTCCGGACTTTC. Translation: CASSPKGSGANVRTF.

The chain carries TRBV7-9 and TRBJ1-2; tentative D call: TRBD1 (6 bases). V lost 6 bases and J lost 4, with 12 bases in between. In germline, CDR1 is SEHNR, CDR2 FQNEAQ (reference sequence). The CDR3 is 13 amino acids. CDR3 in amino acids: CASSDRRAYGYTF. CDR3 DNA sequence: TGTGCCAGCAGTGACAGGAGAGCCTATGGCTACACCTTC.

J is TRBJ1-6 and V is TRBV20-1; no reliable D call. The CDR3 runs 17 residues. V was cut by 0 bases and J by 13 bases, with 25 bases left in between. The germline V gene encodes CDR1 DFQATT and CDR2 SNEGSKA (reference sequence). The CDR3 loop reads CSARDDVSNRVSPPLHF. The CDR3 bases are TGCAGTGCTAGAGATGACGTTAGCAACAGAGTATCCCCTCCCCTCCACTTT.

This sequence joins TRBV29-1 and TRBJ2-3; the match to TRBD1 covers 9 bases. CDR1 is SQVTM and CDR2 is ANQGSEA in the germline V gene. The CDR3 contains 22 residues. V trimming: 1 base; J trimming: 0 bases; junction bases outside the gene matches: 23. DNA for the CDR3: TGCAGCGTTGAAGGATTGAATCCCGGGACAGGGAGGGGGCCTTTTAGCACAGATACGCAGTATTTT. This gives the protein CSVEGLNPGTGRGPFSTDTQYF.

The CDR3 coding sequence is TGTGCCAGCAGCTTAGGACAGGGCCAGTACGAGCAGTACTTC. Translation: CASSLGQGQYEQYF. The gene calls are TRBV11-2 and TRBJ2-7, with 7 nucleotides matching TRBD1. CDR1 is SGHAT and CDR2 is FQNNGV in the germline V gene. The J segment lost 4 bases and the V segment lost 1 base, leaving 4 bases of the junction unmatched. This CDR3 region has 14 residues.

CDR3 protein: CASRLLAHSTDTQYF. CDR3 DNA sequence: TGTGCCAGCAGGCTCCTAGCGCATAGCACAGATACGCAGTATTTT. The J gene is TRBJ2-3, the V gene TRBV12-3 or TRBV12-4; D is possibly TRBD2 (6 bases). The germline V and J ends were trimmed by 6 bases and 0 bases, with 13 bases remaining between them. This CDR3 region has 15 residues.

V usage is TRBV5-1 and J usage is TRBJ2-7, with 9 bases lining up with TRBD2. Germline V gene data show CDR1 as SGHRS and CDR2 as YFSETQ. J was trimmed by 2 bases and V by 1 base; bases with no gene match: 4. The CDR3 has 15 amino acids. The CDR3 coding sequence is TGCGCCAGCAGCTTGATTAGCGGGGGCCCCTACGAGCAGTACTTC. Translating gives CASSLISGGPYEQYF. Looking up the rest from reference TRBV5-1 and TRBJ2-7 gives the full variable domain: KAGVTQTPRYLIKTRGQQVTLSCSPISGHRSVSWYQQTPGQGLQFLFEYFSETQRNKGNFPGRFSGRQFSNSRSEMNVSTLELGDSALYLCASSLISGGPYEQYFGPGTRLTVT.

This sequence joins TRBV12-3 or TRBV12-4 and TRBJ2-1; 9 bases agree with TRBD2. Trimming took 5 bases from V and 12 from J; bases not matched to a gene: 17. This CDR3 has 16 residues. CDR3 protein: CASSLPRRGGPRRQFF. CDR3 DNA: TGTGCCAGCAGTCTGCCTAGGCGGGGGGGGCCTCGTAGGCAGTTCTTC.